The rows below give T cell receptor beta chains drawn from one sample of a study of response to subunit inactivated influenza vaccine. In TCRdb, the RT-PCR reads were re-called with MiXCR into one record per CDR3 protein. The data show approximately 500,000 distinct CDR3 sequences, 20% to 25% seen once. The data were also submitted as part of a second study, on T cells expressing NK-cell markers.

The sequencing here drew on CD4+ T cells sorted from PBMCs, taken about 12 days after vaccination. These receptors came from a middle-aged man who received an inactivated influenza vaccine. Each CDR3 is given with its conserved first and last residue. Fields, in order: V gene, clone size, D gene, J gene, CDR3 DNA, CDR3 protein. A D gene is named only where the DNA matches it firmly. Part of the rows lack a size; the others show once, few, many or a class for expanded clones.

>TRBV24-1|NA|TRBD2|TRBJ2-5
TGTGCCACCAGTGATGTCTTTTCGGGAGGCGAGACCCAGTACTTC
CATSDVFSGGETQYF
>TRBV28|NA|NA|TRBJ2-7
TGTGCCAGCAACAAGAGAACCTACGAGCAGTACTTC
CASNKRTYEQYF
>TRBV7-2|few|TRBD1|TRBJ2-2
TGTGCCAGCAGCTTGAGGACAGGGGAGCTAAGGGAGCTGTTTTTT
CASSLRTGELRELFF
>TRBV11-2|many|NA|TRBJ2-2
TGTGCCAGCAGCCCCCAGGGGCAGTTGGGCGCGAACACCGGGGAGCTGTTTTTT
CASSPQGQLGANTGELFF
>TRBV6-1|few|TRBD2|TRBJ2-1
TGTGCCAGCAGCGGGACTAGCGGACCCTTCTCCTACAATGAGCAGTTCTTC
CASSGTSGPFSYNEQFF
>TRBV2|NA|NA|TRBJ2-1
TGTGCCAGCAGTGAAGCCGTAAGTGAGCAGTTCTTC
CASSEAVSEQFF
>TRBV6-4|few|NA|TRBJ1-2
TGTGCCAGCAGTGACTCTTCCGGCAGTCTCTATGGCTACACCTTC
CASSDSSGSLYGYTF
>TRBV20-1|NA|NA|TRBJ2-4
TGCAGTGCTAGTTTTGCCAAAAACATTCAGTACTTC
CSASFAKNIQYF
>TRBV12-3/TRBV12-4|few|TRBD2|TRBJ2-7
TGTGCCAGCAGTACGAGCGGGGGGGCCCGCGAGCAGTACTTC
CASSTSGGAREQYF
>TRBV15|few|TRBD1|TRBJ1-2
TGTGCCACCAGCCCCCGGACAGGGAACTATGGCTACACCTTC
CATSPRTGNYGYTF
>TRBV12-3/TRBV12-4|many|NA|TRBJ2-3
TGTGCCAGCAGTACCAGCGGGTTTAGCACAGATACGCAGTATTTT
CASSTSGFSTDTQYF
>TRBV2|NA|NA|TRBJ2-5
TGTGCCAGCAGTGAGCTCGGGGGCGGGGAGACCCAGTACTTC
CASSELGGGETQYF
>TRBV5-1|few|NA|TRBJ2-7
TGCGCCAGCAGCTTGCTCCTCTACGAGCAGTACTTC
CASSLLLYEQYF
>TRBV5-1|many|NA|TRBJ1-1
TGCGCCAGCAGCTTGGCTCAGCAATCCTCTGAAGCTTTCTTT
CASSLAQQSSEAFF
>TRBV3-1|few|NA|TRBJ2-1
TGTGCCAGCAGCCAAGCTGGGTTGGGAGGCAATGAGCAGTTCTTC
CASSQAGLGGNEQFF
>TRBV10-3|few|TRBD1|TRBJ2-1
TGTGCCATCAGTGAGGGCAGGGGGCTTGAGCAGTTCTTC
CAISEGRGLEQFF
>TRBV11-1|few|NA|TRBJ2-3
TGTGCCAGCAGCTTAGATGTAGCTCAGCAGTATTTT
CASSLDVAQQYF
>TRBV20-1|NA|NA|TRBJ2-3
TGCAGTGCTAGAGATCCAGGATGGACAGATACGCAGTATTTT
CSARDPGWTDTQYF
>TRBV30|NA|NA|TRBJ2-7
TGTGCCCGTGGAGGGGGCGGAGGGCTCTACGAGCAGTACTTC
CARGGGGGLYEQYF
>TRBV21-1|NA|NA|TRBJ2-7
TGTGCCAGCAGCAAAGCCAACGACAGGGGTGGTTGGCAGTACTTC
CASSKANDRGGWQYF
>TRBV7-9|few|NA|TRBJ2-7
TGTGCCAGCAGCCCGCGGACAAGAGAGCAGTACTTC
CASSPRTREQYF
>TRBV28|NA|TRBD1|TRBJ1-4
TGTGCCAGCAGCCCTGGGACAGATGAAAAACTGTTTTTT
CASSPGTDEKLFF